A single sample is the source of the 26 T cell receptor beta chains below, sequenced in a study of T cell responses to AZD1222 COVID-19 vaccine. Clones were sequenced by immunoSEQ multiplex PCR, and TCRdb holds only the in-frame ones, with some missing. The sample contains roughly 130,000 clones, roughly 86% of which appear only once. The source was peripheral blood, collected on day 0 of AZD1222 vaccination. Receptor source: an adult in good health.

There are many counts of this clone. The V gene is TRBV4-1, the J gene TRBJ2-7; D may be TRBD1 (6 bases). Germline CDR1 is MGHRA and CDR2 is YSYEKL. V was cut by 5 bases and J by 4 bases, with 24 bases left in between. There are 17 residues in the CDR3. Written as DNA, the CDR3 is TGCGCCAGCAGCGTCCACCACTCCGGGACAAAAGCTTACGAGCAGTACTTC. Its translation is CASSVHHSGTKAYEQYF.

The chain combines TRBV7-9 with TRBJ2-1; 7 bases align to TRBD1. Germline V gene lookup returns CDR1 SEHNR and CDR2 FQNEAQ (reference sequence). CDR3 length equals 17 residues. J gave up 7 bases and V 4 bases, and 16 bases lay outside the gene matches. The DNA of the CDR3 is TGTGCCAGCAGCTCGTCAGACAGGGCACCGATTTTGAATGAGCAGTTCTTC. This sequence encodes CASSSSDRAPILNEQFF.

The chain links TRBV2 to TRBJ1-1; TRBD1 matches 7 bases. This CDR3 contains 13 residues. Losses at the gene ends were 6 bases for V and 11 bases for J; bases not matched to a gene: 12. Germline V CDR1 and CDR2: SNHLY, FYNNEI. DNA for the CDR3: TGTGCCAGCAGCCAGGGACAGACGAATAGGGCTTTCTTT. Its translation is CASSQGQTNRAFF.

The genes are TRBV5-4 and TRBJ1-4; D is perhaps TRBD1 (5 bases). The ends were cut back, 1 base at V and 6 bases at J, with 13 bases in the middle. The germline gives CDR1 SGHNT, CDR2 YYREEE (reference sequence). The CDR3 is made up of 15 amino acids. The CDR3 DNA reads TGTGCCAGCAGCTTGAGGGGCGGGGGGGATGAAAAACTGTTTTTT. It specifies CASSLRGGGDEKLFF.

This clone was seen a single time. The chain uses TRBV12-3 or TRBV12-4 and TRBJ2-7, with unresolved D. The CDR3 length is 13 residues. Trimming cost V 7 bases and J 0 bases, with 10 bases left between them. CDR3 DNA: TGTGCCAGCACCTCCCTGGGCTCCTACGAGCAGTACTTC. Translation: CASTSLGSYEQYF.

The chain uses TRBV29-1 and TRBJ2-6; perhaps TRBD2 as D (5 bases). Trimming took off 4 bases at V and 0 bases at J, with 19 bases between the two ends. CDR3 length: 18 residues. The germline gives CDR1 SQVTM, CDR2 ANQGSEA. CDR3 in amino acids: CSVVLGISGVSGANVLTF. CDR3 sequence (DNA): TGCAGCGTTGTCCTCGGAATATCCGGGGTCTCTGGGGCCAACGTCCTGACTTTC. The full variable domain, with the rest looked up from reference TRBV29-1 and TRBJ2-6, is SAVISQKPSRDICQRGTSLTIQCQVDSQVTMMFWYRQQPGQSLTLIATANQGSEATYESGFVIDKFPISRPNLTFSTLTVSNMSPEDSSIYLCSVVLGISGVSGANVLTFGAGSRLTVL.

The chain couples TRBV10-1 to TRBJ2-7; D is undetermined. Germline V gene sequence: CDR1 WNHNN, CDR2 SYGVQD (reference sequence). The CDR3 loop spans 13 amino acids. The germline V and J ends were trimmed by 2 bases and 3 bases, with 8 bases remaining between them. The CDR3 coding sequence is TGCGCCAGCAGTGAGAGGAGTATCTACGAGCAGTACTTC. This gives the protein CASSERSIYEQYF.

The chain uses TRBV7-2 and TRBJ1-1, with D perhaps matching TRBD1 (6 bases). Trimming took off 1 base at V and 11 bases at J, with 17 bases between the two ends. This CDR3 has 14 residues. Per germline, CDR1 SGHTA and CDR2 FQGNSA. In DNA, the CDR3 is TGTGCCAGCAGCTTAGACGGGACATACCGAATTGCTTTCTTT. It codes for CASSLDGTYRIAFF.

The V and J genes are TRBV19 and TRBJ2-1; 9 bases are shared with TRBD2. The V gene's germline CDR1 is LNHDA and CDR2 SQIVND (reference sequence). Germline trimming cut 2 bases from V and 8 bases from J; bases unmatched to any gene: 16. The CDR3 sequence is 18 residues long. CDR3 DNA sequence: TGTGCCAGTAGTATAACCGTGATGAGCGGGGGGCCGGGGGATGAGCAGTTCTTC. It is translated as CASSITVMSGGPGDEQFF.

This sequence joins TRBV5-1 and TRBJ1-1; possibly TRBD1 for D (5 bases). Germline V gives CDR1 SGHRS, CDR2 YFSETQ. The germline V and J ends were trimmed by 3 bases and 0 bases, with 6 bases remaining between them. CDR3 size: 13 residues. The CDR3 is CASSSGMNTEAFF. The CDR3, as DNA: TGCGCCAGCAGCTCAGGGATGAACACTGAAGCTTTCTTT.

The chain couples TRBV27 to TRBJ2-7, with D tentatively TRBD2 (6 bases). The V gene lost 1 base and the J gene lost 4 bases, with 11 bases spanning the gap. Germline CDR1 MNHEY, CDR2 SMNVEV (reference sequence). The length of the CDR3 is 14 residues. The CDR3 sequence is CASSLFGGEYEQYF. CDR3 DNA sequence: TGTGCCAGCAGTTTATTCGGAGGGGAGTACGAGCAGTACTTC.

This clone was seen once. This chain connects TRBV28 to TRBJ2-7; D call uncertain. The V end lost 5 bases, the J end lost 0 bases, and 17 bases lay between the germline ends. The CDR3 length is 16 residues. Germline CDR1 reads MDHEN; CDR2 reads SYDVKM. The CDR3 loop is CASSQSRATSSYEQYF. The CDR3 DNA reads TGTGCCAGCAGTCAATCACGGGCGACCTCCTCCTACGAGCAGTACTTC.

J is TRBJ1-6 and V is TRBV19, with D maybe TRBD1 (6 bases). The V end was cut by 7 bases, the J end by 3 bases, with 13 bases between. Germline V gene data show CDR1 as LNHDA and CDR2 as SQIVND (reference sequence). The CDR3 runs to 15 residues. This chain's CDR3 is CASTPGAGYNSPLHF. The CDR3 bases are TGTGCCAGTACTCCGGGGGCGGGCTATAATTCACCCCTCCACTTT. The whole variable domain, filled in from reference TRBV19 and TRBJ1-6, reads DGGITQSPKYLFRKEGQNVTLSCEQNLNHDAMYWYRQDPGQGLRLIYYSQIVNDFQKGDIAEGYSVSREKKESFPLTVTSAQKNPTAFYLCASTPGAGYNSPLHFGNGTRLTVT.

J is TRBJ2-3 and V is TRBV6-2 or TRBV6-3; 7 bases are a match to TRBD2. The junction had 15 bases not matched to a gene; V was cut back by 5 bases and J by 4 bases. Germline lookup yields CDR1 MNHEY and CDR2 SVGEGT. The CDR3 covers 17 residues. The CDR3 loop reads CASSPQRGGVIPDTQYF. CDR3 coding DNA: TGTGCCAGCAGTCCCCAGCGGGGCGGGGTAATCCCAGATACGCAGTATTTT.

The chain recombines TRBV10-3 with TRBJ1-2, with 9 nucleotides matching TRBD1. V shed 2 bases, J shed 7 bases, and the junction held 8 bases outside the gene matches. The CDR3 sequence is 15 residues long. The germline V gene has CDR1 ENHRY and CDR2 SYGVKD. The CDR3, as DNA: TGTGCCATCAGTGAGCCACGGACAGGGGCAGGTGGCTACACCTTC. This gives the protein CAISEPRTGAGGYTF.

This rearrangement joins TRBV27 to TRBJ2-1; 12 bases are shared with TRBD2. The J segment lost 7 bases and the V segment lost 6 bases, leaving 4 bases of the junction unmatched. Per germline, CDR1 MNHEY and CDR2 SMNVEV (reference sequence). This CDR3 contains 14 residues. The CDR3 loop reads CASRTGTSGNEQFF. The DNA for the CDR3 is TGTGCCAGCAGAACCGGGACTAGCGGGAATGAGCAGTTCTTC.

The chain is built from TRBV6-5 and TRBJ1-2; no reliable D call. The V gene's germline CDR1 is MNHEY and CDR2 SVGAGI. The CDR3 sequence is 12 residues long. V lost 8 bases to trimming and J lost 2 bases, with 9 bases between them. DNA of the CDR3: TGTGCCAGCGGTCTCGTCAACTATGGCTACACCTTC. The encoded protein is CASGLVNYGYTF.

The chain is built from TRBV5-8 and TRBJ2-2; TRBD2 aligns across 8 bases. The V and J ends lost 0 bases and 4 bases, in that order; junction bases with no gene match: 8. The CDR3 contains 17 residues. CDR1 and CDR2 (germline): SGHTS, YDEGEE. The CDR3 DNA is TGTGCCAGCAGCTTGGACGGGAGGGCCGGGGGCACCGGGGAGCTGTTTTTT. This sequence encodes CASSLDGRAGGTGELFF. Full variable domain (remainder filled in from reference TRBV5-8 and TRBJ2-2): EAGVTQSPTHLIKTRGQQATLRCSPISGHTSVYWYQQALGLGLQFLLWYDEGEERNRGNFPPRFSGRQFPNYSSELNVNALELEDSALYLCASSLDGRAGGTGELFFGEGSRLTVL.

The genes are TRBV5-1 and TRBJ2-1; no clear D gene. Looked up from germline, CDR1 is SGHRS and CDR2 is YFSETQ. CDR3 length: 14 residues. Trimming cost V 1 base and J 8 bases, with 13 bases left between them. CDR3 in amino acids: CASSLSVSGYEQFF. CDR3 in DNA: TGCGCCAGCAGCTTGTCAGTATCTGGGTATGAGCAGTTCTTC.

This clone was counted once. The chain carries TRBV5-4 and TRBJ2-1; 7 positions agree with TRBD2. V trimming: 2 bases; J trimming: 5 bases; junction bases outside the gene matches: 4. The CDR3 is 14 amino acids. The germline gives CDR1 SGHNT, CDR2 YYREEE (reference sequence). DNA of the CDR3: TGTGCCAGCAGCTTAGGGAGGGGTAACAATGAGCAGTTCTTC. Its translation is CASSLGRGNNEQFF.

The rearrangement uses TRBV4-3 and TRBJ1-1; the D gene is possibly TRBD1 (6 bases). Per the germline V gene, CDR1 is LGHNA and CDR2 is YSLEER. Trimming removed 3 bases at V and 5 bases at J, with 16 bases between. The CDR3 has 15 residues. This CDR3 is CASSQSPGARTEAFF. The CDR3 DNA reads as TGCGCCAGCAGCCAGTCCCCAGGGGCGCGAACTGAAGCTTTCTTT.

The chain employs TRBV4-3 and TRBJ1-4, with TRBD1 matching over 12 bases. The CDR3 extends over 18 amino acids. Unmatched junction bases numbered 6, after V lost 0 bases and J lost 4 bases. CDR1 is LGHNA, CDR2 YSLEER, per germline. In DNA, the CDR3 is TGCGCCAGCAGCCAAGAAACCGGGACAGGGGGCGGTAATGAAAAACTGTTTTTT. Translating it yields CASSQETGTGGGNEKLFF.

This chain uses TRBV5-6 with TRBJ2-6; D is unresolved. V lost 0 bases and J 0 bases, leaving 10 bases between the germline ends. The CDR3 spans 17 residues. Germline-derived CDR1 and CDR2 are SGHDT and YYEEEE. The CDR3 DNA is TGTGCCAGCAGCTTGGTCCCAGTCAGCTCTGGGGCCAACGTCCTGACTTTC. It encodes CASSLVPVSSGANVLTF.

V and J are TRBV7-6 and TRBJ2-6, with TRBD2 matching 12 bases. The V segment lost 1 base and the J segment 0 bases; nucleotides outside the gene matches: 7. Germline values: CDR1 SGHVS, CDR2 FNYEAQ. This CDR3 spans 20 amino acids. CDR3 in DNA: TGTGCCAGCAGCTTAGAACTAGCGGGGGGCCGAGCCTCTGGGGCCAACGTCCTGACTTTC. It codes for CASSLELAGGRASGANVLTF.

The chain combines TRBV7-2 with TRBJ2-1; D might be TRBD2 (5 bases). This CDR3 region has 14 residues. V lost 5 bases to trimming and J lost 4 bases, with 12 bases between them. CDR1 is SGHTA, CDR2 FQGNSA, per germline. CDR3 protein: CASSKSEEYNEQFF. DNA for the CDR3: TGTGCCAGCAGCAAATCGGAGGAATACAATGAGCAGTTCTTC.

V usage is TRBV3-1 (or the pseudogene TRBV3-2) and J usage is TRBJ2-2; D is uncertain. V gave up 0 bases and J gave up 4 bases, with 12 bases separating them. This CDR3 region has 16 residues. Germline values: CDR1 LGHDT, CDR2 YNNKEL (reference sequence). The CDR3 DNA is TGTGCCAGCAGCCAAGAGGAACTCCCCTCCACCGGGGAGCTGTTTTTT. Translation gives CASSQEELPSTGELFF.